This T cell receptor (beta chain) derives from a study of cytomegalovirus exposure and HLA in healthy donors. Primers included in the PCR were 60 Vbeta and 13 Jbeta primers. Sequencing was performed with immunoSEQ multiplex PCR; in TCRdb, only in-frame clones are kept and a portion is missing. The repertoire holds roughly 180,000 clones, with approximately 80% as singletons. Germline CDR1 reads MNHEY; CDR2 reads SMNVEV (reference sequence). Germline trimming cut 6 bases from V and 5 bases from J; bases unmatched to any gene: 9. The CDR3 has 15 residues. This sequence originates from a woman aged 50 to 65 in good health and CMV-seropositive. Sequencing was carried out using PBMCs. The chain is built from TRBV27 and TRBJ2-7; 11 nucleotides align to TRBD2. CDR3 sequence: CASRGYSGRAHEQYF. CDR3 DNA sequence: TGTGCCAGCAGGGGCTATAGCGGGAGGGCCCACGAGCAGTACTTC.